This T cell receptor beta chain was captured by sequencing in a study of PD-1 blockade in classical Hodgkin lymphoma. A note on this clone: Its specificity is unknown.

Study-wide points: Baseline TCR diversity was reportedly lower in newly diagnosed patients than healthy donors.

Only in-frame clones appear in the TCRdb table, and some are missing; sequencing was by immunoSEQ multiplex PCR. The sample lists tens of thousands of clones, around 72% seen once, with roughly 9.6% in the top ten. Each patient experienced a relapse that followed autologous stem cell transplantation, and brentuximab vedotin exposure varied. The specimen comprised peripheral blood mononuclear cells (PBMCs), sampled at baseline. The TCR was taken from a human donor with classical Hodgkin lymphoma.

Here the CDR3 reads CASSGQGGGTEAFF. CDR3 DNA sequence: TGTGCCAGCTCAGGACAGGGAGGAGGGACTGAAGCTTTCTTT. The rearrangement joins TRBV18 to TRBJ1-1; 8 bases agree with TRBD1. Unmatched junction bases numbered 7, after V lost 5 bases and J lost 5 bases. The CDR3 has 14 residues. Germline lookup yields CDR1 KGHSH and CDR2 LQKENI.